The sample holds a few counts of the clone carrying this T cell receptor beta chain. Its matching antigen is unknown. The ends lost 5 bases at V and 3 bases at J; junction bases unmatched: 9. This CDR3 has 16 residues. Germline-derived CDR1 and CDR2 are WSHSY and SAAADI. The data derive from a study of human T cells and chemical hapten exposure. Study observations and caveats: Alopecia affecting every donor means their immune response may not match healthy people's. Unchanged with DPC sensitization were TCRs above 1 in 1000 frequency.

Documented time point: patch test 2, 6 weeks after DPC sensitization. Described treatment: therapeutic diphenylcyclopropenone sensitization with weekly scalp DPC. Using its own MiXCR run on the RACE reads, TCRdb lists one record per CDR3 protein. The data contain 360,000 or so distinct CDR3 sequences, over 6% of them singletons. The sample was whole blood, taken in connection with sensitization to the hapten diphenylcyclopropenone (DPC). This receptor was taken from a young woman with alopecia areata. Some clones in this sample may be carry-over from other donors' samples. V is TRBV10-2 and J is TRBJ1-2; 10 nucleotides match TRBD1. In DNA form, the CDR3 reads TGCGCCAGCAGTAATTCGAGGACAGGGGGGGACTATGGCTACACCTTC. It translates to CASSNSRTGGDYGYTF.